The 22 T cell receptor beta chains presented below share a single source sample, sequenced in a study of cytomegalovirus exposure and HLA in healthy donors. Primers: 60 Vbeta forward and 13 Jbeta reverse. Only in-frame clones appear in the TCRdb table, and some are missing; sequencing was by immunoSEQ multiplex PCR. The sample shows 150,000 to 200,000 clones, more than 80% of them seen only once. The specimen was PBMCs. The receptors here all came from a woman aged 18 to 35 in good health and CMV-seropositive.

The CDR3: CASSQRQGTEAFF. CDR3 DNA: TGTGCCAGCAGCCAACGACAGGGTACTGAAGCTTTCTTT. The chain carries TRBV9 and TRBJ1-1, with 7 bases lining up with TRBD1. This CDR3 comprises 13 residues. V was clipped by 4 bases and J by 5 bases; unmatched bases: 5. The V gene's germline CDR1 is SGDLS and CDR2 YYNGEE.

This sequence joins TRBV18 and TRBJ1-2; 7 bases agree with TRBD1. The CDR3 length is 13 residues. Germline lookup yields CDR1 KGHSH and CDR2 LQKENI. V dropped 2 bases and J dropped 5; count of bases not matched to a gene: 2. The CDR3 nucleotides read TGTGCCAGCTCACCAGGGACAGATTATGGCTACACCTTC. Its protein product is CASSPGTDYGYTF.

This rearrangement joins TRBV10-3 to TRBJ1-5; D is unclear. Trimming cost V 11 bases and J 7 bases, with 18 bases left between them. Germline V CDR1 and CDR2: ENHRY, SYGVKD. The length of the CDR3 is 13 residues. This chain's CDR3 is CASHDGEEQPQHF. CDR3 DNA: TGTGCCTCGCACGACGGGGAGGAGCAGCCCCAGCATTTT.

The rearrangement links TRBV5-1 to TRBJ1-4, with a weak D call TRBD1 (5 bases). This CDR3 has 14 amino acids. V was trimmed by 3 bases and J by 8 bases, leaving 14 bases between them. Germline V gives CDR1 SGHRS, CDR2 YFSETQ. Written as DNA, the CDR3 is TGCGCCAGCAGCTCCGAAGGGGTGGGGGAAAAACTGTTTTTT. The encoded protein is CASSSEGVGEKLFF.

This chain links TRBV10-3 with TRBJ2-2; 11 positions agree with TRBD2. CDR1 and CDR2 (germline): ENHRY, SYGVKD. The ends lost 2 bases at V and 6 bases at J; junction bases unmatched: 5. The CDR3 is 16 amino acids. In nucleotides, the CDR3 is TGTGCCATCAGTGAGGTAGCGGGGGGGCTCGCCGGGGAGCTGTTTTTT. Translated: CAISEVAGGLAGELFF.

In this sample, this clone turned up once. The chain joins TRBV30 to TRBJ2-1, with TRBD1 identical over 8 bases. With V trimmed by 8 bases and J by 2 bases, 5 bases remained unmatched. The length of the CDR3 is 13 residues. The germline V gene has CDR1 GTSNPN and CDR2 SVGIG (reference sequence). The CDR3 region is CAGTGGPYNEQFF. The CDR3 DNA reads TGTGCCGGAACAGGGGGGCCCTACAATGAGCAGTTCTTC. The whole variable domain, remainder taken from reference TRBV30 and TRBJ2-1, is SQTIHQWPATLVQPVGSPLSLECTVEGTSNPNLYWYRQAAGRGLQLLFYSVGIGQISSEVPQNLSASRPQDRQFILSSKKLLLSDSGFYLCAGTGGPYNEQFFGPGTRLTVL.

The chain carries TRBV14 and TRBJ1-1, with a possible D match to TRBD1 (5 bases). The ends were cut back, 0 bases at V and 11 bases at J, with 16 bases in the middle. The germline V gene has CDR1 SGHDN and CDR2 FVKESK. CDR3 length: 14 amino acids. The CDR3 protein is CASSQEALGLGAFF. The CDR3 DNA follows: TGTGCCAGCAGCCAAGAGGCCCTGGGACTCGGGGCTTTCTTT.

The chain employs TRBV7-6 and TRBJ1-2; D may be TRBD1 (6 bases). Trimming stripped 4 bases from V and 5 bases from J, with 14 bases between. Germline CDR1 reads SGHVS; CDR2 reads FNYEAQ. The CDR3 has 14 residues. Written as DNA, the CDR3 is TGTGCCAGCAGCTCTCGGGGGGCAGGGTATGGCTACACCTTC. Its protein is CASSSRGAGYGYTF.

The V call is TRBV4-2, the J call TRBJ1-2, with 7 positions matching TRBD1. The germline gives CDR1 LGHNA, CDR2 YNFKEQ. The CDR3 loop spans 21 amino acids. V shed 0 bases, J shed 4 bases, and the junction held 23 bases outside the gene matches. The CDR3 reads CASSQEEIPGTVSFWFYGYTF. The CDR3 DNA sequence: TGTGCCAGCAGCCAAGAGGAGATCCCCGGGACAGTAAGCTTTTGGTTCTATGGCTACACCTTC.

The chain uses TRBV7-8 and TRBJ1-5; TRBD1 matches 8 bases. This CDR3 contains 14 residues. Trimming took 7 bases from V and 5 from J; bases not matched to a gene: 7. CDR1 SGHVS and CDR2 FQNEAQ come from the germline V gene. The CDR3 sequence is CASKGRDRYQPQHF. The CDR3 DNA sequence: TGTGCCAGCAAGGGACGGGACAGGTATCAGCCCCAGCATTTT.

This chain connects TRBV10-3 to TRBJ2-7; 7 bases align to TRBD2. The CDR3 contains 14 residues. Trimming at V came to 3 bases and at J to 3 bases, leaving 5 bases not matched to a gene. Germline V gene sequence: CDR1 ENHRY, CDR2 SYGVKD. The CDR3 here is CAISDSGGYYEQYF. DNA for the CDR3: TGTGCCATCAGTGATTCGGGGGGTTACTACGAGCAGTACTTC.

The V call is TRBV23-1, the J call TRBJ1-2; 8 positions agree with TRBD1. TRBV23-1 is sorted into the ORF group, with uncertain function. The V segment lost 0 bases and the J segment 4 bases; nucleotides outside the gene matches: 13. There are 18 residues in the CDR3. The DNA of the CDR3 is TGCGCCAGCAGTCAATCTCGGACAGGGAGGAGGGAGGTCTATGGCTACACCTTC. Its translation is CASSQSRTGRREVYGYTF.

The V and J genes are TRBV6-1 and TRBJ1-1, with D maybe TRBD1 (6 bases). This CDR3 comprises 14 residues. The V gene lost 4 bases and the J gene lost 5 bases, with 14 bases spanning the gap. Germline CDR1 reads MNHNS; CDR2 reads SASEGT. The CDR3 spells CASSVTGSVTEAFF. Here the CDR3 DNA reads TGTGCCAGCAGTGTTACAGGGTCTGTAACTGAAGCTTTCTTT.

The chain links TRBV5-1 to TRBJ2-5, with TRBD2 matching 10 bases. CDR3 size: 18 residues. V shed 4 bases and J 5 bases; nucleotides not matched to a gene: 17. Germline values: CDR1 SGHRS, CDR2 YFSETQ. This chain's CDR3 is CASSPPTATLLAGETQYF. The CDR3 DNA is TGCGCCAGCAGCCCCCCTACAGCCACTCTACTAGCGGGGGAGACCCAGTACTTC.

The V gene is TRBV5-1, the J gene TRBJ2-2; D unresolved. The CDR3 extends over 15 amino acids. V dropped 1 base and J dropped 5 bases, with 12 bases sitting between them. Per the germline V gene, CDR1 is SGHRS and CDR2 is YFSETQ. The CDR3 DNA follows: TGCGCCAGCAGCTTGTATAGCCTGAGGACCGGGGAGCTGTTTTTT. This gives the protein CASSLYSLRTGELFF.

This clone was counted once. V is TRBV5-4 and J is TRBJ2-7, with TRBD1 as a possible D gene (6 bases). The V gene's germline CDR1 is SGHNT and CDR2 YYREEE (reference sequence). The V gene lost 4 bases and the J gene lost 3 bases, with 17 bases spanning the gap. The CDR3 covers 15 residues. This chain's CDR3 is CASSLDRDTYYEQYF. CDR3 in DNA: TGTGCCAGCAGCCTTGACCGGGACACCTACTACGAGCAGTACTTC.

The rearrangement joins TRBV2 to TRBJ1-6; D is unclear. Trimming left V 2 bases short and J 0 bases short, with 5 bases between. CDR3 size: 15 residues. Germline-derived CDR1 and CDR2 are SNHLY and FYNNEI. The CDR3 DNA sequence: TGTGCCAGCAGTGAAAGCCGCTCCTATAATTCACCCCTCCACTTT. Amino acids: CASSESRSYNSPLHF.

The sample holds a few counts of this clone. CDR3 DNA sequence: TGTGCCAGCAGCCAAGATACCCCAGGGATGGCAACTAATGAAAAACTGTTTTTT. Translation: CASSQDTPGMATNEKLFF. V usage is TRBV4-2 and J usage is TRBJ1-4; TRBD1 is a possible D gene (5 bases). V lost 0 bases and J lost 0, with 14 bases in between. The CDR3 has 18 amino acids. Germline CDR1 is LGHNA and CDR2 is YNFKEQ.

This chain uses TRBV29-1 with TRBJ2-1; TRBD2 matches 8 bases. The CDR3 consists of 14 residues. Germline V gives CDR1 SQVTM, CDR2 ANQGSEA. V was clipped by 7 bases and J by 3 bases; unmatched bases: 8. The CDR3 loop reads CSERAGDIYNEQFF. CDR3 sequence (DNA): TGCAGCGAGCGAGCGGGGGACATCTACAATGAGCAGTTCTTC.

This clone was found once. The rearrangement joins TRBV5-1 to TRBJ1-6; 7 bases match TRBD1. From germline, CDR1 is SGHRS and CDR2 YFSETQ. With V trimmed by 2 bases and J by 9 bases, 8 bases remained unmatched. The CDR3 extends over 15 amino acids. The CDR3 is CASSFRGGDSSPLHF. DNA for the CDR3: TGCGCCAGCAGCTTTAGGGGCGGGGACAGTTCACCCCTCCACTTT.

V is TRBV11-2 and J is TRBJ2-7; D not resolved. The germline V gene encodes CDR1 SGHAT and CDR2 FQNNGV. V was clipped by 4 bases and J by 6 bases, with 16 bases between them. The CDR3 runs to 14 residues. CDR3 nucleotides: TGTGCCAGCAGCTCGACCCCAGGTGCACTCGAGCAGTACTTC. Protein product: CASSSTPGALEQYF.

The V call is TRBV28, the J call TRBJ1-5; D might be TRBD1 (6 bases). Trimming took 5 bases from V and 6 from J, leaving 14 bases between them. There are 14 residues in the CDR3. Per the germline V gene, CDR1 is MDHEN and CDR2 is SYDVKM. This CDR3 reads CASSTRQDRQPQHF. In nucleotides, the CDR3 is TGTGCCAGCAGTACTCGACAGGACCGTCAGCCCCAGCATTTT.